A single sample is the source of the 18 T cell receptor beta chains below, sequenced in a study of beta chain features in type 1 diabetes. Expressed TCRB transcripts were sequenced because the isolated RNA had all been reverse transcribed beforehand. Sequenced by immunoSEQ multiplex PCR; TCRdb stores in-frame clones only, minus some. The data hold about 160,000 clones, with over 7.5% observed a single time. The sample taken for sequencing was central memory CD4+ T cells from blood. The receptors derive from a man younger than 35 in good health.

The rearrangement links TRBV18 to TRBJ1-1; 8 bases are shared with TRBD1. The V and J ends lost 4 bases and 8 bases, in that order; junction bases with no gene match: 3. Germline CDR1 and CDR2: KGHSH and LQKENI. The CDR3 contains 12 residues. CDR3 nucleotides: TGTGCCAGCTCACTTGGGACAGGCGAAGCTTTCTTT. Translated, it gives CASSLGTGEAFF. Full variable domain (remainder filled in from reference TRBV18 and TRBJ1-1): NAGVMQNPRHLVRRRGQEARLRCSPMKGHSHVYWYRQLPEEGLKFMVYLQKENIIDESGMPKERFSAEFPKEGPSILRIQQVVRGDSAAYFCASSLGTGEAFFGQGTRLTVV.

V and J are TRBV2 and TRBJ2-1, with 7 bases fitting TRBD1. Germline V gene data show CDR1 as SNHLY and CDR2 as FYNNEI. This CDR3 has 14 residues. V lost 7 bases and J lost 6; bases outside the gene matches: 9. The CDR3 reads CASITDRDRNEQFF. Written as DNA, the CDR3 is TGTGCCAGCATAACTGACAGGGACCGCAATGAGCAGTTCTTC.

This clone was recorded a few times. This rearrangement joins TRBV2 to TRBJ2-5, with D perhaps matching TRBD1 (6 bases). There are 15 residues in the CDR3. V lost 5 bases and J 5 bases, leaving 18 bases between the germline ends. Germline V gene data show CDR1 as SNHLY and CDR2 as FYNNEI. CDR3 protein: CASSYTGSDGETQYF. CDR3 nucleotides: TGTGCCAGCAGTTATACAGGGTCAGATGGGGAGACCCAGTACTTC.

This clone was seen only a few times. This chain links TRBV7-2 with TRBJ1-2; TRBD1 might be the D (6 bases). The V end was cut by 5 bases, the J end by 7 bases, with 17 bases between. Germline-derived CDR1 and CDR2 are SGHTA and FQGNSA. The CDR3 is 14 residues long. The CDR3 coding sequence is TGTGCCAGCAGCAGTCAGGGGAATCCGCGTGGCTACACCTTC. Residues: CASSSQGNPRGYTF.

This clone has a single count. This chain connects TRBV7-3 to TRBJ1-2; D possibly corresponds to TRBD1 (6 bases). The germline V and J ends were trimmed by 4 bases and 7 bases, with 13 bases remaining between them. Per germline, CDR1 SGHTA and CDR2 FQGTGA. The CDR3 runs 13 residues. CDR3 DNA sequence: TGTGCCAGCAGCTCGCAACAGGGTTCTGGCTACACCTTC. Translated: CASSSQQGSGYTF.

V is TRBV7-2 and J is TRBJ2-7; a possible D gene is TRBD2 (5 bases). V shed 0 bases and J shed 4 bases, with 13 bases lying between them. This CDR3 contains 15 residues. Germline loops: CDR1 SGHTA, CDR2 FQGNSA. The CDR3 nucleotides read TGTGCCAGCAGCTTAGCCCTAAGCAGAGGGTACGAGCAGTACTTC. Protein: CASSLALSRGYEQYF.

The chain joins TRBV9 to TRBJ1-2; 10 nucleotides line up with TRBD1. There are 16 residues in the CDR3. The V segment lost 0 bases and the J segment 1 base; nucleotides outside the gene matches: 3. Germline values: CDR1 SGDLS, CDR2 YYNGEE. The CDR3 here is CASSVGGQGVNYGYTF. In DNA, the CDR3 is TGTGCCAGCAGCGTAGGAGGACAGGGGGTTAACTATGGCTACACCTTC. The variable domain in full, completed from reference TRBV9 and TRBJ1-2, reads DSGVTQTPKHLITATGQRVTLRCSPRSGDLSVYWYQQSLDQGLQFLIQYYNGEERAKGNILERFSAQQFPDLHSELNLSSLELGDSALYFCASSVGGQGVNYGYTFGSGTRLTVV.

The gene calls are TRBV18 and TRBJ2-3; 7 bases match TRBD2. In germline, CDR1 is KGHSH, CDR2 LQKENI. After removal of 3 bases from V and 5 bases from J, the junction contained 8 bases not matched to a gene. This CDR3 is built from 15 residues. The chain's CDR3 is CASSPVGGVQDTQYF. CDR3 DNA sequence: TGTGCCAGCTCACCCGTGGGGGGGGTGCAAGATACGCAGTATTTT.

There are many counts of this clone. The chain carries TRBV19 and TRBJ1-1; D unresolved. This CDR3 is 13 amino acids long. Germline CDR1 reads LNHDA; CDR2 reads SQIVND (reference sequence). Trimming left V 8 bases short and J 1 base short, with 11 bases between. Here the CDR3 DNA reads TGTGCCAGTCATGGACGGGAGAACACTGAAGCTTTCTTT. This gives the protein CASHGRENTEAFF.

This clone has at least ten counts. The chain combines TRBV5-4 with TRBJ2-1; the D is unclear. V was trimmed by 2 bases and J by 6 bases, leaving 12 bases between them. The CDR3 covers 14 residues. Germline V CDR1 and CDR2: SGHNT, YYREEE (reference sequence). The chain's CDR3 is CASSFGAGINEQFF. CDR3 DNA sequence: TGTGCCAGCAGCTTCGGCGCAGGAATCAATGAGCAGTTCTTC.

This clone came up a few times. The rearrangement links TRBV6-1 to TRBJ1-6; 8 bases fit TRBD1. The CDR3 is 14 residues long. Germline-derived CDR1 and CDR2 are MNHNS and SASEGT. With V trimmed by 7 bases and J by 7 bases, 6 bases remained unmatched. DNA of the CDR3: TGTGCCAGCACCCCTACAGGGGGGAATTCACCCCTCCACTTT. Translated, it gives CASTPTGGNSPLHF.

V usage is TRBV29-1 and J usage is TRBJ2-4; D perhaps matches TRBD2 (7 bases). Trimming pared 4 bases from V and 4 bases from J, leaving 14 bases between. The CDR3 runs 14 residues. The germline V gene encodes CDR1 SQVTM and CDR2 ANQGSEA. The CDR3 loop is CSVGGGGGKNIQYF. As DNA, the CDR3 is TGCAGCGTTGGGGGAGGGGGGGGTAAAAACATTCAGTACTTC.

This clone was observed a few times. The V call is TRBV7-3, the J call TRBJ2-7, with D unclear. Germline V gives CDR1 SGHTA, CDR2 FQGTGA. Trimming left V 0 bases short and J 3 bases short, with 6 bases between. The CDR3 runs 13 residues. This chain's CDR3 is CASSLTTGYEQYF. In DNA, the CDR3 is TGTGCCAGCAGCTTAACGACGGGCTACGAGCAGTACTTC.

This sequence joins TRBV4-3 and TRBJ1-1; D might be TRBD1 (6 bases). V was trimmed by 0 bases and J by 10 bases, leaving 15 bases between them. CDR1 and CDR2 from the germline V gene are LGHNA and YSLEER. The CDR3 has 14 residues. In nucleotides, the CDR3 is TGCGCCAGCAGCCAAGACAGGGGCATTCGGGGAGCTTTCTTT. As protein: CASSQDRGIRGAFF.

This clone was counted a few times. This sequence joins TRBV7-3 and TRBJ2-1; 7 bases match TRBD1. There are 14 residues in the CDR3. V gave up 1 base and J gave up 5 bases; unmatched junction bases: 2. Germline V gene sequence: CDR1 SGHTA, CDR2 FQGTGA. The DNA for the CDR3 is TGTGCCAGCAGCTTAAGACAGGGAAACAATGAGCAGTTCTTC. It encodes CASSLRQGNNEQFF. Variable domain in full (rest from reference TRBV7-3 and TRBJ2-1): GAGVSQTPSNKVTEKGKYVELRCDPISGHTALYWYRQSLGQGPEFLIYFQGTGAADDSGLPNDRFFAVRPEGSVSTLKIQRTERGDSAVYLCASSLRQGNNEQFFGPGTRLTVL.

There are a few counts of this clone. The chain joins TRBV6-6 to TRBJ2-5; 13 nucleotides align to TRBD2. CDR1 MNHNY and CDR2 SVGAGI come from the germline V gene (reference sequence). Germline trimming cut 5 bases from V and 2 bases from J; bases unmatched to any gene: 2. This CDR3 is built from 15 residues. The CDR3 DNA is TGTGCCAGCAGTCCGGGACTAGCGGGACAAGAGACCCAGTACTTC. As protein: CASSPGLAGQETQYF.

This clone was detected only a few times. V gene TRBV5-1 combines with J gene TRBJ1-1, with TRBD1 matching over 10 bases. V shed 3 bases, J shed 1 base, and the junction held 6 bases outside the gene matches. The CDR3 sequence is 16 residues long. Per the germline V gene, CDR1 is SGHRS and CDR2 is YFSETQ. CDR3: CASSSLRDRGNTEAFF. Written as DNA, the CDR3 is TGCGCCAGCAGCTCTCTCCGGGACAGGGGGAACACTGAAGCTTTCTTT.

This clone was detected only a few times. V gene TRBV2 combines with J gene TRBJ1-4; 10 bases are a match to TRBD1. This CDR3 is built from 14 residues. The V and J ends lost 7 bases and 7 bases, in that order; junction bases with no gene match: 6. From germline, CDR1 is SNHLY and CDR2 FYNNEI. The CDR3 DNA reads as TGTGCCAGCACGACCCGGACAGGGGGTGAAAAACTGTTTTTT. Translating gives CASTTRTGGEKLFF.